The source of this TCR beta chain is a study of T cell responses to AZD1222 COVID-19 vaccine. Study outcomes and limitations: Spike-spanning, vaccine-associated CD4 TCRs were dominant at 160-218 and 743-854. White British ancestry dominated among donors, who included more females, and clonal diversity was possibly underestimated. Reportedly, nearly half the spike-specific TCRs target unmutated variant regions. Breadth and depth of Spike-specific TCRs rose after two AZD1222 doses.

Clones were sequenced by immunoSEQ multiplex PCR, and TCRdb holds only the in-frame ones, with some missing. The sample carries around 120,000 clones, 92% recorded once. As to this clone: What it binds is not known.

The CDR3 length is 15 residues. Germline CDR1 and CDR2: MDHEN and SYDVKM. Trimming removed 2 bases from V and 4 bases from J, with 15 bases in between. J is TRBJ2-7 and V is TRBV28; D remains ambiguous. The receptor was derived from an adult in good health. The starting material was peripheral blood, obtained on day 0 of AZD1222 vaccination. The CDR3 loop reads CASSLGYDEGYEQYF. CDR3 coding DNA: TGTGCCAGCAGTTTAGGGTACGACGAAGGTTACGAGCAGTACTTC.